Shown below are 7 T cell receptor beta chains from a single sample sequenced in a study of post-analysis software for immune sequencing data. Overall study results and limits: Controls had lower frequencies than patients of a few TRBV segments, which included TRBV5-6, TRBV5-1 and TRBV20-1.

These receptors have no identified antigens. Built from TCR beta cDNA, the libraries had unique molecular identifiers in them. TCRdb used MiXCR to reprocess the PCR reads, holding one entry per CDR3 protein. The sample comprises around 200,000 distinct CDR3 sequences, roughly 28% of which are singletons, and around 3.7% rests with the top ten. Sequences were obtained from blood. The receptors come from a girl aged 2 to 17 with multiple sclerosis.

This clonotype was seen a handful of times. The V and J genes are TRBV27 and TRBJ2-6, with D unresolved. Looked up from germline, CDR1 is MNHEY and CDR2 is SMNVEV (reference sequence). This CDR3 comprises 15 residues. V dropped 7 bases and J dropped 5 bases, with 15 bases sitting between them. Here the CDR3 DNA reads TGTGCCAGCACCGCAGGATCGTCTAGGGCCAACGTCCTGACTTTC. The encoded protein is CASTAGSSRANVLTF.

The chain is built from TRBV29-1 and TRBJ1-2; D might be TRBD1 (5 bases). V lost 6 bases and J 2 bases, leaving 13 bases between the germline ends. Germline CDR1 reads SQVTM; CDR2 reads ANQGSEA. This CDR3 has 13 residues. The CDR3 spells CSVPTGANYGYTF. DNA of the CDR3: TGCAGCGTCCCTACCGGGGCCAACTATGGCTACACCTTC.

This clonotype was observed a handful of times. In DNA form, the CDR3 reads TGTGCCAGCAGTGAAGGGACGGCACTCGGATGGGGGCCCCAGCATTTT. It yields the protein CASSEGTALGWGPQHF. The chain uses TRBV6-1 and TRBJ1-5; D gene ambiguous. V lost 1 base and J 9 bases, leaving 19 bases between the germline ends. The CDR3 consists of 16 residues. Germline V gives CDR1 MNHNS, CDR2 SASEGT.

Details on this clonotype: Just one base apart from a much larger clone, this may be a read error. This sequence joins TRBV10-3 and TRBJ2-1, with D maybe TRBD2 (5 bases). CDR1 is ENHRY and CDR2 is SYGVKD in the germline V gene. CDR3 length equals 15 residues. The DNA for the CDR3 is TGTGCCATCAGTGAGGTCATTAGCGACTACAATGAGCAGTGCTTC. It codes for CAISEVISDYNEQCF.

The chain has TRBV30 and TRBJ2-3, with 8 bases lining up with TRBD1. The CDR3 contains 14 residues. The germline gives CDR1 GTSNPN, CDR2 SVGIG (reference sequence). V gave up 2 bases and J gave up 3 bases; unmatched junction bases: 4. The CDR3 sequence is CAWSSGGATDTQYF. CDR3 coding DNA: TGTGCCTGGAGTTCAGGGGGCGCGACAGATACGCAGTATTTT.

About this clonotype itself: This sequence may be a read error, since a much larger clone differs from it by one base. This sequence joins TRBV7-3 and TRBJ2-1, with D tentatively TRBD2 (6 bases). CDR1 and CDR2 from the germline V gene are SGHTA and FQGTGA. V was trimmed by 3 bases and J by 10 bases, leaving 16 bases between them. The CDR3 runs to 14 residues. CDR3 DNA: TGTGCCAGCAGCTTTGGGGGGAGTCCCTACGAGCAGTTCTTC. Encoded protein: CASSFGGSPYEQFF.

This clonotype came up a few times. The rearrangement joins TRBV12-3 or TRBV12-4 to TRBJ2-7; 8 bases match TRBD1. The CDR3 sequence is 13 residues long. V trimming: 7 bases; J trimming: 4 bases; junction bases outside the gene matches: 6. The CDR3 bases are TGTGCCAGCATGTCAGGGGGCATGTACGAGCAGTACTTC. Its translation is CASMSGGMYEQYF.